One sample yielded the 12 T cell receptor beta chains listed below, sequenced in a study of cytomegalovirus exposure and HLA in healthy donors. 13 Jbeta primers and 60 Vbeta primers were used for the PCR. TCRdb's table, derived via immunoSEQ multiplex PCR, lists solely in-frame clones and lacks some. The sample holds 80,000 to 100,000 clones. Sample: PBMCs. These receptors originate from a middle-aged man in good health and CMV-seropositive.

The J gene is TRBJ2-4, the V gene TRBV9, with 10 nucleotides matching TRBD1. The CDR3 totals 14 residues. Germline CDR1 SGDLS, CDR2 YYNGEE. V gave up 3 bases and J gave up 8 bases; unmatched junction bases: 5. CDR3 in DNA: TGTGCCAGCAGCGAGCGGGACAGGGGATACATTCAGTACTTC. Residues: CASSERDRGYIQYF.

The CDR3 is CASSPLGGVNEQFF. CDR3 coding DNA: TGTGCCAGCAGCCCCCTCGGGGGAGTTAATGAGCAGTTCTTC. This chain links TRBV5-6 with TRBJ2-1; TRBD2 is a possible D gene (6 bases). The length of the CDR3 is 14 residues. V lost 4 bases, J lost 7 bases, and 15 bases lay in between. Per the germline V gene, CDR1 is SGHDT and CDR2 is YYEEEE.

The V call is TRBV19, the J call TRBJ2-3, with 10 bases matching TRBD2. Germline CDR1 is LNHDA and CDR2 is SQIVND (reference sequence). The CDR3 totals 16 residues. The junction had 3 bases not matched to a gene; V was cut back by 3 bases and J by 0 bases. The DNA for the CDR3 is TGTGCCAGTAGTATCAAGACTAGCGGGAGCACAGATACGCAGTATTTT. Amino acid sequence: CASSIKTSGSTDTQYF.

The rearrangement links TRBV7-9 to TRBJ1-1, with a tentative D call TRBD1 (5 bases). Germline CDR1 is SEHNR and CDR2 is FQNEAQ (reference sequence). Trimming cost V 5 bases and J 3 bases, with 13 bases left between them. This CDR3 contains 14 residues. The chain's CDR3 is CASSLRATDTEAFF. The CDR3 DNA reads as TGTGCCAGCAGCCTCAGGGCGACAGACACTGAAGCTTTCTTT.

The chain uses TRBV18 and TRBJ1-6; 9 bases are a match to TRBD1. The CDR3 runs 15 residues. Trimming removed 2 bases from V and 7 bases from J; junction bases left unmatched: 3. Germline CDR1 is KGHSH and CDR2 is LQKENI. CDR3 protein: CASSPLQGANSPLHF. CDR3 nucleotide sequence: TGTGCCAGCTCACCATTACAGGGGGCGAATTCACCCCTCCACTTT.

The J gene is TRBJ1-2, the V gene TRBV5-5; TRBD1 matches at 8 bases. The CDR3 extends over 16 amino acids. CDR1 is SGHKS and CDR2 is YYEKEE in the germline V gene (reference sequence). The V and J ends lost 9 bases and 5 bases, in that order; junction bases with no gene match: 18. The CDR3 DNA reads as TGTGCCACCGGAACATCCGCAGGGGGCCAATCATATGGCTACACCTTC. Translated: CATGTSAGGQSYGYTF.

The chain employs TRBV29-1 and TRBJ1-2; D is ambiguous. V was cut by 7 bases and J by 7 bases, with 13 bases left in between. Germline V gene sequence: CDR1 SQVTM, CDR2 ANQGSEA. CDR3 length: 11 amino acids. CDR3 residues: CSEEGCSGYTF. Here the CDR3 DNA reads TGCAGCGAGGAGGGTTGTTCTGGCTACACCTTC.

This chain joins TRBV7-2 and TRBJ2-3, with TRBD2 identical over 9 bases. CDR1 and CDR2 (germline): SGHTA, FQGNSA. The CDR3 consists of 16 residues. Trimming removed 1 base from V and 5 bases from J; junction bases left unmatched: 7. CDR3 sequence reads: CASSLEGGLARDTQYF. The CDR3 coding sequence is TGTGCCAGCAGCTTAGAAGGTGGACTAGCGCGAGATACGCAGTATTTT.

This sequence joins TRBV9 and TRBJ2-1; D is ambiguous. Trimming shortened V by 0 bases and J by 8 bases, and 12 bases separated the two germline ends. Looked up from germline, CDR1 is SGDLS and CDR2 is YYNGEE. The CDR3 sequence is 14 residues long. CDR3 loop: CASSVAPPIDEQFF. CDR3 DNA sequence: TGTGCCAGCAGCGTAGCGCCCCCTATCGATGAGCAGTTCTTC.

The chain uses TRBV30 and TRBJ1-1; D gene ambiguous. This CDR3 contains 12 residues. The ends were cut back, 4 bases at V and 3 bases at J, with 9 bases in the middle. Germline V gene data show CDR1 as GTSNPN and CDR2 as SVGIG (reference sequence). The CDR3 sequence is CAWNILDTEAFF. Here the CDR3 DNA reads TGTGCCTGGAACATTTTGGACACTGAAGCTTTCTTT.

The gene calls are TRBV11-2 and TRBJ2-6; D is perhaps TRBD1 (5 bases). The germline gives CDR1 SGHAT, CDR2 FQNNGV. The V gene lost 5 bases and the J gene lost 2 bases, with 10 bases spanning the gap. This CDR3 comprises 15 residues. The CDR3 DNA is TGTGCCAGCAGCCTATTAGGGGCTGGGGCCAACGTCCTGACTTTC. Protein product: CASSLLGAGANVLTF.

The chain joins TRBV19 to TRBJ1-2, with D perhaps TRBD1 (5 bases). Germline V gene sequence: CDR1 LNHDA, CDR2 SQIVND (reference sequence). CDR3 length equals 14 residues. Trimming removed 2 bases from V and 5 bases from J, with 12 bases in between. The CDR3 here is CASSIFQGLYGYTF. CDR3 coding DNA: TGTGCCAGTAGTATATTCCAGGGCCTTTATGGCTACACCTTC.